This TCR beta chain appears in the sequencing data of a study of T cells after yellow fever vaccination (dated by TCRdb to about 2019). With regard to the full study: The SMART-Seq v4 Ultra Low Input RNA kit was used to prepare libraries from fractions with low cell numbers. To track T-cell clones before and after primary and booster YFV17D yellow fever vaccination, bulk TCR alpha and beta repertoires were sequenced longitudinally. Two healthy male donors made up the cohort, one aged 18 to 30 years and the other aged 30 to 40 years. Blood was collected at multiple timepoints before and after primary and secondary immunization, and bulk PBMC replicates and cell subsets were isolated. Overall results and qualifications from the work: After the booster, most of the clones that had expanded following primary vaccination were detected again (about 95% of CD4 and around 90% of CD8), which suggests that memory was broadly maintained. Because only two donors were included in the study, the extent to which the findings can be generalized is limited. Because abundant contaminating clonotypes from the bulk population could be contained in FACS-sorted repertoires, computational filtering was required. A small fraction of clonotypes appeared in both the CD4 and CD8 compartments, likely as a result of convergent recombination. Compared with the primary T-cell response, the secondary T-cell response was weaker but faster, peaking on day 5 rather than day 15.

This clonotype was found a few times. It lacks a known antigen. Within one base of it there is no much larger clone, and no base qualities were kept. At the junction V is shortened by 3 bases and J by 2 bases, with 10 bases in between. Per the germline V gene (reference sequence), MNHEY is the CDR1 and SMNVEV is the CDR2. The CDR3 covers 14 residues, taking in both the cysteine and the phenylalanine. Kept here is only the CDR3 DNA, which spans 42 bases and is read in frame from base 1. The listed sequencing device is Illumina NovaSeq 6000. TCR cDNA was made using 5'RACE template switching, a step that added a universal primer site and unique molecular identifiers. Priming of cDNA synthesis was performed from both the TCR alpha and TCR beta constant segments. Libraries were amplified in two PCR steps, with sample barcodes and sequencing adapters added in the second step. Sequencing of libraries was done on Illumina HiSeq 2500 (2x100 bp) or NovaSeq (2x150 bp). Turning to the authors' computational methods: MIGEC was used to demultiplex reads and collapse the reads into UMI consensus sequences, and MiXCR was used for V(D)J alignment. Vaccine-responding clonotypes were identified with edgeR using replicate PBMC samples, with FDR below 0.01 and a log2 fold change above 5 up to day 15 being required. Bulk clonotypes were assigned CD4 or CD8 identity according to which sequenced CD4 or CD8 repertoire held them at higher abundance. Through fastp at Q25 and MiXCR, TCRdb rebuilt clones from the public reads, retaining in-frame beta chains. CDR3 protein duplicates are merged, each entry listing the most common genes and DNA. These V and J calls derive from TCRdb rather than the authors' analysis. Across this sample there are more than 300,000 distinct CDR3 sequences, with 3.5% to 4.5% seen only once. The ten largest clones capture roughly a fifth of the sample.

Explained via the paper, the treatment or condition label denotes: live attenuated yellow fever vaccine strain. At each blood-draw timepoint, two biological replicates of bulk PBMCs were obtained. A standard Ficoll-Paque protocol was used to isolate PBMCs from peripheral blood. TriZol was used to extract RNA from bulk PBMCs, from CD4 and CD8 fractions, and from dextramer-positive and dextramer-negative fractions. The V and J genes are TRBV27 and TRBJ2-5, and perhaps TRBD1 as D gene, on 5 matching bases. Sequenced material: PBMCs, taken 15 days after the yellow fever booster vaccination. The receptor was derived from a man aged 18 to 30 who received the YFV17D yellow fever vaccine. The DNA reads TGTGCCAGCAGTTTTGTCAGGGAACAAGAGACCCAGTACTTC. Its protein product is CASSFVREQETQYF.